The entry that follows covers one TCR beta chain sequence. The antigen remains unidentified. The sample is drawn from a study of CD8 T cells in ankylosing spondylitis. Whole-study results and caveats: What seemed typical of ankylosing spondylitis blood was a TCR beta motif built from about 8 highly homologous variants.

TCRdb re-derived calls from the 5' RACE reads in MiXCR, one entry per CDR3 protein. The table records some 85,000 distinct CDR3 sequences, about 9% of them present only once. Specimen: blood, either unsorted or a sorted T cell fraction (not recorded which). The source is a male donor with ankylosing spondylitis.

CDR3 DNA sequence: TGTGCCAGCAGTTTTTCCTTTTATGAGCAGTTCTTC. It codes for CASSFSFYEQFF. The chain combines TRBV12-3 or TRBV12-4 with TRBJ2-1; D remains ambiguous. V lost 3 bases to trimming and J lost 8 bases, with 8 bases between them. The CDR3 consists of 12 residues.